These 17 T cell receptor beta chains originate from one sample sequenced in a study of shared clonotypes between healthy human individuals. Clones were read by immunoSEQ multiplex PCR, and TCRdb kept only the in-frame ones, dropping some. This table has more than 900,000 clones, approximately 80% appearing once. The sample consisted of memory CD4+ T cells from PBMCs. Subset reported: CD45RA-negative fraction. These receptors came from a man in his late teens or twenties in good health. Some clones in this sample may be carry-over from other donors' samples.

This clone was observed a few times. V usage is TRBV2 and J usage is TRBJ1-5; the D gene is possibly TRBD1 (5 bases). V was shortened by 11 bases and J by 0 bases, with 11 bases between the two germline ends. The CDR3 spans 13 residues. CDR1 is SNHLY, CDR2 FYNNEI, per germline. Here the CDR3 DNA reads TGTGCCGTCAGGGTCAATAGCAATCAGCCCCAGCATTTT. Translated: CAVRVNSNQPQHF.

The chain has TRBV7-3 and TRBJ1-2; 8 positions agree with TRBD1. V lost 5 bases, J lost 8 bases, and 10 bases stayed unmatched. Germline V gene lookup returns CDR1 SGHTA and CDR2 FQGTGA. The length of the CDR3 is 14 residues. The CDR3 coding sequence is TGTGCCAGCAGCCCACAGGGGGTGACAGGCGGCTACACCTTC. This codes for CASSPQGVTGGYTF.

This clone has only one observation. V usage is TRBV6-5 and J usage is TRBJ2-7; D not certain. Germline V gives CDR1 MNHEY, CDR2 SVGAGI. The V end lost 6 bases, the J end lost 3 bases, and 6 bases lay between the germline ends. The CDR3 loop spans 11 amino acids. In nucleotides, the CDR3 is TGTGCCAGCAGATTTGACTACGAGCAGTACTTC. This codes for CASRFDYEQYF.

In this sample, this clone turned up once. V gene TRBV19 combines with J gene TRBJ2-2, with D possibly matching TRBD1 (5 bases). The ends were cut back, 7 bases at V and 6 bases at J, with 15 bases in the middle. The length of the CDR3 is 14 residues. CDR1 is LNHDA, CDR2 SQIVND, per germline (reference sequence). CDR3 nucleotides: TGTGCCAGTACCGACAGTAGGCTCCCCGGGGAGCTGTTTTTT. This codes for CASTDSRLPGELFF. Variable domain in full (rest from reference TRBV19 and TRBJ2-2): DGGITQSPKYLFRKEGQNVTLSCEQNLNHDAMYWYRQDPGQGLRLIYYSQIVNDFQKGDIAEGYSVSREKKESFPLTVTSAQKNPTAFYLCASTDSRLPGELFFGEGSRLTVL.

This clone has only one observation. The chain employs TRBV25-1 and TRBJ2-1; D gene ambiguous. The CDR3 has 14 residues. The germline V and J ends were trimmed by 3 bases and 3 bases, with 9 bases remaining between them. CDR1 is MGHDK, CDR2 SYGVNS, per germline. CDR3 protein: CASSDYKDYNEQFF. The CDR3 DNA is TGTGCCAGCAGTGACTACAAGGACTACAATGAGCAGTTCTTC.

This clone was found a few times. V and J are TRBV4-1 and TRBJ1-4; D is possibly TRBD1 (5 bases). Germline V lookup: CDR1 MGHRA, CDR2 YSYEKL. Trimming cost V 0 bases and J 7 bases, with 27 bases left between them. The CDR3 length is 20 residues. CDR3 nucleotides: TGCGCCAGCAGCCAAGATCCGAGTGGTTTAAGTCGAGTAGGGGTTGAAAAACTGTTTTTT. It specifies CASSQDPSGLSRVGVEKLFF.

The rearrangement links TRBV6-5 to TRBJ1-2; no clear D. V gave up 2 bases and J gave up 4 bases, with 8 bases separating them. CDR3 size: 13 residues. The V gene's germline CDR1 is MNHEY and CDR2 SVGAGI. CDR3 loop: CASSYGGSYGYTF. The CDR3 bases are TGTGCCAGCAGTTACGGCGGATCCTATGGCTACACCTTC.

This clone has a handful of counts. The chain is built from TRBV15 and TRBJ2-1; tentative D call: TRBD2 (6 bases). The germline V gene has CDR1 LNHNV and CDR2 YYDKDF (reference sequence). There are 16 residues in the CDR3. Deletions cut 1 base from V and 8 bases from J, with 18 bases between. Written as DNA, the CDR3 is TGTGCCACCAGCAGAGGGGGCGGGGCGGGATGGTATGAGCAGTTCTTC. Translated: CATSRGGGAGWYEQFF.

In DNA, the CDR3 is TGTGCCAGCAGTTTACTTGGCACGGGAGCGGGGTACCAAGAGACCCAGTACTTC. Its translation is CASSLLGTGAGYQETQYF. This chain joins TRBV28 and TRBJ2-5, with 7 positions matching TRBD2. V shed 2 bases and J 0 bases; nucleotides not matched to a gene: 12. The germline V gene encodes CDR1 MDHEN and CDR2 SYDVKM. The CDR3 is 18 amino acids.

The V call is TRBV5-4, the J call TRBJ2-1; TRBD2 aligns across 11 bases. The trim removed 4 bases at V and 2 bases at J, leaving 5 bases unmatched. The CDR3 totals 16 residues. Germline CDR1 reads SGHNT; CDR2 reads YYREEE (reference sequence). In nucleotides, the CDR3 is TGTGCCAGCAGCCGATTAGCGGGAGGGCCCTACAATGAGCAGTTCTTC. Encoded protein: CASSRLAGGPYNEQFF.

The CDR3 sequence is CASSLAHGAGSHEQYF. CDR3 bases: TGTGCCAGCAGCTTAGCGCATGGAGCGGGGAGTCACGAGCAGTACTTC. The gene calls are TRBV7-2 and TRBJ2-7; TRBD2 matches at 7 bases. Germline-derived CDR1 and CDR2 are SGHTA and FQGNSA. Trimming at V came to 0 bases and at J to 5 bases, leaving 10 bases not matched to a gene. The CDR3 runs 16 residues.

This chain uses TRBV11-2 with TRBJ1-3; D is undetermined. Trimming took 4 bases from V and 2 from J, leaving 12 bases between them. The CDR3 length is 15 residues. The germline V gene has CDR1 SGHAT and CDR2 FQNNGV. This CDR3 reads CASSSRGRAGNTIYF. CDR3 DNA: TGTGCCAGCAGCTCCCGCGGGAGGGCTGGAAACACCATATATTTT.

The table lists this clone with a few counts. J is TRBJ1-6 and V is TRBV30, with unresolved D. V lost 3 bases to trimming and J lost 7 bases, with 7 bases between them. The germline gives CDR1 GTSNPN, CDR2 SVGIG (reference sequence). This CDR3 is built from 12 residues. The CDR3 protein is CAWSSQNSPLHF. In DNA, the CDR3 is TGTGCCTGGAGCTCACAGAATTCACCCCTCCACTTT.

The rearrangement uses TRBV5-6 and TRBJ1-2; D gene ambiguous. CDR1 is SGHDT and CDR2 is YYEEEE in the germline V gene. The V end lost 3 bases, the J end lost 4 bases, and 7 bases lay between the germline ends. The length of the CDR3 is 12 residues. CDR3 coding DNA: TGTGCCAGCAGCTCCTGGACCTATGGCTACACCTTC. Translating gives CASSSWTYGYTF.

Written as DNA, the CDR3 is TGTGCCTGGAGTGTCGGGACAGGGGGGGCCGAGCAGTACTTC. It translates to CAWSVGTGGAEQYF. The chain has TRBV30 and TRBJ2-7; 11 nucleotides align to TRBD1. Unmatched junction bases numbered 4, after V lost 0 bases and J lost 6 bases. This CDR3 is built from 14 residues. CDR1 is GTSNPN, CDR2 SVGIG, per germline (reference sequence).

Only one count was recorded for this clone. This CDR3 reads CASSPDRGDTEAFF. The CDR3 DNA reads as TGCGCCAGCAGCCCGGACAGGGGAGACACTGAAGCTTTCTTT. The chain couples TRBV5-1 to TRBJ1-1; 9 bases are a match to TRBD1. The V gene end was trimmed by 4 bases and the J gene end by 3 bases; junction bases not matched to a gene: 4. CDR3 size: 14 residues. The V gene's germline CDR1 is SGHRS and CDR2 YFSETQ.

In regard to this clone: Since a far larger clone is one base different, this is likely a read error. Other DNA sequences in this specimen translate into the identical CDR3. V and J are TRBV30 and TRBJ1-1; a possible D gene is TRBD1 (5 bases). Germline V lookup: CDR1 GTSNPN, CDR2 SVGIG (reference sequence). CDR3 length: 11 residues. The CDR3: CAWRDMTEALF. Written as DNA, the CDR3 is TGTGCCTGGAGGGACATGACTGAAGCTTTATTT. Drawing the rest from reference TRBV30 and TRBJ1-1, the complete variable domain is SQTIHQWPATLVQPVGSPLSLECTVEGTSNPNLYWYRQAAGRGLQLLFYSVGIGQISSEVPQNLSASRPQDRQFILSSKKLLLSDSGFYLCAWRDMTEALFGQGTRLTVV.